The clone carrying this T cell receptor delta chain is termed medium-sized. With a much larger clone just one base away, this may be a read error. The same CDR3 also results from other DNA sequences found in this sample. This sample was taken from a study of gamma-delta T cells after stem cell transplantation. The V gene's germline CDR1 is GEAIGNYY and CDR2 EKD. CDR3 length equals 15 residues. TCRdb reanalysed the RT-PCR reads with CATT. The data hold roughly 2,000 delta-chain clones, with about 3.8% observed a single time. Sequenced sample: gamma-delta T cells. V gene TRDV2 combines with J gene TRDJ1; D might be TRDD3 (6 bases). The TCR originated in a human donor. It is not recorded whose cells these are; they may come from a transplant donor. The CDR3 sequence: CACDSLTGKSDKLIF. The CDR3 nucleotides are TGTGCCTGTGATTCCCTTACTGGGAAGTCCGATAAACTCATTTTT.